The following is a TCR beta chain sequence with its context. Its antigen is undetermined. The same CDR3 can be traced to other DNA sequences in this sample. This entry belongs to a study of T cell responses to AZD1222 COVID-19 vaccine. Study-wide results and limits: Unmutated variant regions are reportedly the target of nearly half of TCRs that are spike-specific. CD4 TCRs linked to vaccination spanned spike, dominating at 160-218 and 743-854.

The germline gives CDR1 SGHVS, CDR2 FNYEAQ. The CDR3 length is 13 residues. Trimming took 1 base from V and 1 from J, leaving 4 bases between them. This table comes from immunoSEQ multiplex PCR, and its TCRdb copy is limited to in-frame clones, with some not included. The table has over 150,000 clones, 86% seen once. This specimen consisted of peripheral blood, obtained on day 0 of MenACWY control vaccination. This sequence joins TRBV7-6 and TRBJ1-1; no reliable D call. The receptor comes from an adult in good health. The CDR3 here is CASSLGENTEAFF. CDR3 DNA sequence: TGTGCCAGCAGCTTAGGGGAGAACACTGAAGCTTTCTTT.